The 5 T cell receptor beta chains below all came from one sample that was sequenced in a study of blood T cell repertoires in COVID-19. The method was immunoSEQ multiplex PCR; TCRdb's version includes in-frame clones alone and lacks a portion of them. The data contain over 150,000 clones, about four fifths of them singletons. Sequenced: peripheral blood. The receptors were gathered from an elderly woman with acute or convalescent COVID-19.

The DNA for the CDR3 is TGCAGCGTTGTCGACAGCATGAACACTGAAGCTTTCTTT. Amino acid sequence: CSVVDSMNTEAFF. The V and J genes are TRBV29-1 and TRBJ1-1, with D maybe TRBD1 (5 bases). The CDR3 sequence is 13 residues long. Germline loops: CDR1 SQVTM, CDR2 ANQGSEA. With 4 bases removed from V and 0 bases from J, the gap between germline ends came to 9 bases.

The chain couples TRBV30 to TRBJ1-1, with 7 bases that match TRBD1. The CDR3 extends over 11 amino acids. Per the germline V gene, CDR1 is GTSNPN and CDR2 is SVGIG (reference sequence). The trim removed 3 bases at V and 8 bases at J, leaving 3 bases unmatched. CDR3 in DNA: TGTGCCTGGAGAGAGACAGGGGAAGCTTTCTTT. Its translation is CAWRETGEAFF.

This clone showed up just a few times. The chain couples TRBV27 to TRBJ1-1, with a tentative D call TRBD1 (6 bases). This CDR3 region has 14 residues. The V end was cut by 7 bases, the J end by 0 bases, with 12 bases between. Germline V gene lookup returns CDR1 MNHEY and CDR2 SMNVEV (reference sequence). CDR3 sequence reads: CASKQTGMNTEAFF. The CDR3, as DNA: TGTGCCAGCAAGCAGACAGGCATGAACACTGAAGCTTTCTTT.

This chain joins TRBV2 and TRBJ2-5, with a tentative D call TRBD2 (5 bases). Germline V gives CDR1 SNHLY, CDR2 FYNNEI. The CDR3 totals 14 residues. V lost 4 bases and J lost 5, with 14 bases in between. Written as DNA, the CDR3 is TGTGCCAGCAGTGTAAGTGGGAGTTCCGAGACCCAGTACTTC. Residues: CASSVSGSSETQYF.

This sequence joins TRBV7-2 and TRBJ2-3; TRBD2 agrees at 14 bases. Unmatched junction bases numbered 4, after V lost 4 bases and J lost 4 bases. Germline V gene lookup returns CDR1 SGHTA and CDR2 FQGNSA. The CDR3 consists of 16 residues. As DNA, the CDR3 is TGTGCCAGCAGCTCGCCGGGACTAGCGGGAGCAGATACGCAGTATTTT. Its translation: CASSSPGLAGADTQYF.